Shown below are 17 T cell receptor beta chains from a single sample sequenced in a study of T-cell reconstitution after alpha-beta-depleted transplantation in children. Unique molecular identifiers were built into the TCRbeta library. TCRdb processed the PCR reads anew with MiXCR; each CDR3 protein has one entry. The data show hundreds of thousands of distinct CDR3 sequences, about a tenth seen once. The specimen comprised PBMCs, sampled before TCRalphabeta/CD19-depleted stem cell transplant. These receptors were collected from a child younger than two with acute myeloid leukemia, due to receive a stem cell transplant.

This clonotype was picked up many times. The rearrangement joins TRBV9 to TRBJ2-3, with TRBD1 as a possible D gene (6 bases). Germline CDR1 and CDR2: SGDLS and YYNGEE. The CDR3 has 15 residues. The V end lost 1 base, the J end lost 5 bases, and 14 bases lay between the germline ends. The CDR3 DNA reads TGTGCCAGCAGCGTAAGGACAGCTGGGGGAGATACGCAGTATTTT. This translates into CASSVRTAGGDTQYF.

The V gene is TRBV5-6, the J gene TRBJ2-1; 8 bases fit TRBD2. Unmatched junction bases numbered 9, after V lost 4 bases and J lost 12 bases. This CDR3 contains 13 residues. In germline, CDR1 is SGHDT, CDR2 YYEEEE. CDR3 amino acids: CASSIPGLVVQFF. In DNA, the CDR3 is TGTGCCAGCAGCATTCCGGGACTAGTCGTGCAGTTCTTC.

This clonotype was recorded many times. The chain carries TRBV19 and TRBJ2-7; weak D call: TRBD1 (6 bases). Germline lookup yields CDR1 LNHDA and CDR2 SQIVND (reference sequence). CDR3 length equals 17 residues. Trimming cost V 6 bases and J 0 bases, with 21 bases left between them. The CDR3 here is CASRVGAASPSSYEQYF. The CDR3 DNA reads TGTGCCAGTAGGGTGGGGGCCGCGTCCCCTAGCTCCTACGAGCAGTACTTC.

This clonotype was detected ten times or more. This chain joins TRBV24-1 and TRBJ1-2; no firm D call. The germline V gene has CDR1 KGHDR and CDR2 SFDVKD. The length of the CDR3 is 16 residues. V was trimmed by 1 base and J by 6 bases, leaving 17 bases between them. The CDR3 loop is CATSDFVILDRNGYTF. In DNA form, the CDR3 reads TGTGCCACCAGTGATTTTGTTATATTGGACCGGAATGGCTACACCTTC.

This clonotype was seen many times. The V and J genes are TRBV6-1 and TRBJ2-7; 14 bases map to TRBD2. With V trimmed by 6 bases and J by 3 bases, 4 bases remained unmatched. Germline V gene lookup returns CDR1 MNHNS and CDR2 SASEGT. The CDR3 is 15 residues long. The CDR3 sequence is CASRSTSGRGYEQYF. CDR3 DNA sequence: TGTGCCAGCAGGTCGACTAGCGGGAGGGGCTACGAGCAGTACTTC.

This clonotype was detected many times. The chain uses TRBV20-1 and TRBJ1-6, with a possible D match to TRBD1 (5 bases). Deletions cut 2 bases from V and 6 bases from J, with 17 bases between. There are 16 residues in the CDR3. Germline V gene lookup returns CDR1 DFQATT and CDR2 SNEGSKA (reference sequence). This CDR3 reads CSARPGTPEGNSPLHF. The CDR3 DNA is TGCAGTGCTAGACCCGGGACCCCCGAGGGTAATTCACCCCTCCACTTT.

Ten or more counts support this clonotype. CDR3 nucleotides: TGTGCCAGTAGTATAGATCGTGATTATGGCTACACCTTC. It codes for CASSIDRDYGYTF. The rearrangement links TRBV19 to TRBJ1-2, with D unclear. The V gene lost 0 bases and the J gene lost 5 bases, with 7 bases spanning the gap. CDR1 and CDR2 from the germline V gene are LNHDA and SQIVND (reference sequence). The CDR3 is made up of 13 amino acids.

This clonotype was seen at least ten times. The chain carries TRBV20-1 and TRBJ2-5, with D hard to call. V shed 1 base and J shed 4 bases, with 13 bases lying between them. Germline loops: CDR1 DFQATT, CDR2 SNEGSKA (reference sequence). This CDR3 contains 14 residues. The CDR3 spells CSARATEGVETQYF. In DNA, the CDR3 is TGCAGTGCTAGAGCGACGGAAGGTGTAGAGACCCAGTACTTC.

This clonotype was picked up a small number of times. This chain uses TRBV6-1 with TRBJ2-7, with 7 bases fitting TRBD2. The length of the CDR3 is 17 residues. V shed 5 bases, J shed 0 bases, and the junction held 13 bases outside the gene matches. CDR1 and CDR2 (germline): MNHNS, SASEGT. Here the CDR3 DNA reads TGTGCCAGCAGTCATCTCTCTAGCGGAGTCACCTCCTACGAGCAGTACTTC. Its translation is CASSHLSSGVTSYEQYF.

This clonotype came up many times. V usage is TRBV15 and J usage is TRBJ2-1; TRBD2 matches at 11 bases. V gave up 1 base and J gave up 8 bases; unmatched junction bases: 4. Germline values: CDR1 LNHNV, CDR2 YYDKDF (reference sequence). The CDR3 consists of 15 residues. The CDR3 region has the DNA TGTGCCACCAGCAGAGGACTAGCGGGACTGGATGAGCAGTTCTTC. This codes for CATSRGLAGLDEQFF.

This clonotype has a count of ten or more. V is TRBV20-1 and J is TRBJ2-3; D tentatively reads TRBD1 or TRBD2 (7 bases each). The CDR3 length is 15 residues. V was trimmed by 5 bases and J by 2 bases, leaving 17 bases between them. Germline CDR1 is DFQATT and CDR2 is SNEGSKA (reference sequence). As DNA, the CDR3 is TGCAGTGCTCTACAGGGGAGGGGACACACAGATACGCAGTATTTT. Its translation: CSALQGRGHTDTQYF.

This clonotype was seen many times. This chain uses TRBV11-1 with TRBJ2-7; D may be TRBD2 (6 bases). The V end was cut by 6 bases, the J end by 3 bases, with 15 bases between. CDR3 length: 14 residues. Germline CDR1 and CDR2: SGHAT and FQDESV (reference sequence). In nucleotides, the CDR3 is TGTGCCAGCAGTGGTCCGGGACTGCGCTACGAGCAGTACTTC. This gives the protein CASSGPGLRYEQYF.

J is TRBJ2-3 and V is TRBV7-6; TRBD1 is a possible D gene (6 bases). This CDR3 contains 16 residues. V dropped 5 bases and J dropped 0 bases, with 15 bases sitting between them. CDR1 and CDR2 (germline): SGHVS, FNYEAQ. The CDR3 spells CASSPYRATSTDTQYF. CDR3 DNA sequence: TGTGCCAGCAGCCCTTACAGGGCAACTAGCACAGATACGCAGTATTTT.

To note about this clonotype: A read error may be the cause here, since a much bigger clone is one base away. This chain links TRBV5-1 with TRBJ2-7, with 9 bases that match TRBD1. Germline V gives CDR1 SGHRS, CDR2 YFSETQ. The CDR3 length is 16 residues. The CDR3 spells CTSSLELGQGSYEQYF. The CDR3 DNA is TGCACCAGCAGCTTGGAGTTGGGACAGGGCTCCTACGAGCAGTACTTC.

The sample holds many counts of this clonotype. The chain is built from TRBV20-1 and TRBJ2-1, with 10 positions matching TRBD2. With 3 bases clipped from V and 6 bases from J, the junction kept 5 bases outside the gene matches. Germline V lookup: CDR1 DFQATT, CDR2 SNEGSKA (reference sequence). The CDR3 covers 14 residues. CDR3 sequence (DNA): TGCAGTGCTAGGAGCGGGAGGGCCGTCAATGAGCAGTTCTTC. Residues: CSARSGRAVNEQFF.

This clonotype was observed at least ten times. The chain carries TRBV20-1 and TRBJ2-2; TRBD1 or TRBD2 may be the D gene (5 bases each). The V and J ends lost 5 bases and 0 bases respectively, with 13 bases between them. CDR1 and CDR2 from the germline V gene are DFQATT and SNEGSKA (reference sequence). The CDR3 consists of 15 residues. The CDR3 nucleotides are TGCAGTGCTCGCTTGGGACGAACGAACACCGGGGAGCTGTTTTTT. Translated: CSARLGRTNTGELFF.

This clonotype was counted at least ten times. The gene calls are TRBV20-1 and TRBJ1-1; D uncertain. Germline V gene sequence: CDR1 DFQATT, CDR2 SNEGSKA (reference sequence). The CDR3 consists of 15 residues. V lost 3 bases and J lost 5, with 19 bases in between. The CDR3 region has the DNA TGCAGTGCTAGTTGGGGTATTGGGAAACCAACTGAAGCTTTCTTT. Its protein product is CSASWGIGKPTEAFF.